One and the same sample provided the 24 T cell receptor beta chains below, sequenced in a study of OX40 agonist ivuxolimab in advanced cancers. Some clones are missing from TCRdb's copy, which holds only in-frame ones; the method was immunoSEQ multiplex PCR. The table shows under 20,000 clones, with about three quarters occurring only once. Sample: CD4+ or CD8+ T cells sorted from blood, taken in a trial of the OX40 agonist ivuxolimab. The receptors shown here come from an adult with an advanced solid tumor such as melanoma, head and neck, liver or kidney cancer.

This chain connects TRBV5-6 to TRBJ2-7; the D gene could be TRBD1 or TRBD2 (7 bases each). Germline CDR1 SGHDT, CDR2 YYEEEE. The CDR3 has 15 amino acids. With 1 base removed from V and 2 bases from J, the gap between germline ends came to 13 bases. The CDR3 DNA follows: TGTGCCAGCAGCTTGTCCCAGGGGGGGGCCTACGAGCAGTACTTC. Translating gives CASSLSQGGAYEQYF.

This sequence joins TRBV7-9 and TRBJ2-2; D call uncertain. The length of the CDR3 is 15 residues. Germline V gene lookup returns CDR1 SEHNR and CDR2 FQNEAQ (reference sequence). The V end lost 1 base, the J end lost 4 bases, and 10 bases lay between the germline ends. The CDR3 sequence: CASSLGAAITGELFF. The DNA of the CDR3 is TGTGCCAGCAGCTTAGGGGCGGCGATCACCGGGGAGCTGTTTTTT.

This rearrangement joins TRBV7-9 to TRBJ2-3; no firm D call. Trimming stripped 5 bases from V and 2 bases from J, with 14 bases between. CDR3 length: 15 amino acids. Germline V CDR1 and CDR2: SEHNR, FQNEAQ (reference sequence). CDR3 sequence (DNA): TGTGCCAGCAGCCTCGACTGGGGAACCACAGATACGCAGTATTTT. Protein sequence: CASSLDWGTTDTQYF.

This chain uses TRBV5-4 with TRBJ1-3; D gene uncertain. The CDR3 is made up of 15 amino acids. CDR1 SGHNT and CDR2 YYREEE come from the germline V gene (reference sequence). The V and J ends lost 0 bases and 0 bases respectively, with 7 bases between them. The CDR3 loop reads CASSLDSYSGNTIYF. CDR3 bases: TGTGCCAGCAGCTTGGACTCCTACTCTGGAAACACCATATATTTT.

The CDR3 DNA reads TGTGCCATCCACGGGACTAGCGGCAATGAGCAGTTCTTC. Encoded protein: CAIHGTSGNEQFF. The V call is TRBV27, the J call TRBJ2-1; the match to TRBD2 covers 11 bases. Germline lookup yields CDR1 MNHEY and CDR2 SMNVEV (reference sequence). The trim removed 10 bases at V and 6 bases at J, leaving 5 bases unmatched. There are 13 residues in the CDR3.

The V and J genes are TRBV27 and TRBJ2-7, with a possible D match to TRBD1 (6 bases). V was trimmed by 5 bases and J by 3 bases, leaving 14 bases between them. Germline CDR1 is MNHEY and CDR2 is SMNVEV (reference sequence). The CDR3 runs to 14 residues. The CDR3 protein is CASSQGQNFYEQYF. The CDR3 DNA is TGTGCCAGCAGTCAAGGACAGAATTTCTACGAGCAGTACTTC.

This clone showed up just a few times. This chain links TRBV7-8 with TRBJ2-2; 8 nucleotides match TRBD2. Germline CDR1 SGHVS, CDR2 FQNEAQ. The CDR3 runs to 15 residues. The V gene end was trimmed by 4 bases and the J gene end by 4 bases; junction bases not matched to a gene: 5. Here the CDR3 reads CASSSFAGGTGELFF. The DNA for the CDR3 is TGTGCCAGCAGCTCCTTTGCGGGAGGCACCGGGGAGCTGTTTTTT.

The chain is built from TRBV4-1 and TRBJ2-1; D is unresolved. Per germline, CDR1 MGHRA and CDR2 YSYEKL. This CDR3 comprises 13 residues. The V end was cut by 4 bases, the J end by 7 bases, with 11 bases between. In nucleotides, the CDR3 is TGCGCCAGCAGCCTTGGCAAAGGGAATGAGCAGTTCTTC. The encoded protein is CASSLGKGNEQFF.

This clone was seen once. The chain combines TRBV7-8 with TRBJ2-5, with no clear D. CDR1 and CDR2 from the germline V gene are SGHVS and FQNEAQ. The CDR3 runs to 11 residues. V shed 7 bases and J shed 4 bases, with 7 bases lying between them. The CDR3 DNA reads as TGTGCCAGCACCGGGCTAGAGACCCAGTACTTC. Translation: CASTGLETQYF.

The V gene is TRBV7-9, the J gene TRBJ1-1, with a weak D call TRBD1 (6 bases). Germline values: CDR1 SEHNR, CDR2 FQNEAQ (reference sequence). The CDR3 is made up of 15 amino acids. V was pared by 2 bases and J by 6 bases, with 16 bases between. The CDR3, as DNA: TGTGCCAGCAGCTTACCCCTCGGTGGGGGCGCTGAAGCTTTCTTT. Encoded protein: CASSLPLGGGAEAFF. Based on the CDR3 plus reference TRBV7-9 and TRBJ1-1, the full variable domain is DTGVSQNPRHKITKRGQNVTFRCDPISEHNRLYWYRQTLGQGPEFLTYFQNEAQLEKSRLLSDRFSAERPKGSFSTLEIQRTEQGDSAMYLCASSLPLGGGAEAFFGQGTRLTVV.

The V gene is TRBV6-5, the J gene TRBJ1-1; D may be TRBD1 (5 bases). The CDR3 is made up of 11 amino acids. The V end lost 4 bases, the J end lost 9 bases, and 9 bases lay between the germline ends. Germline-derived CDR1 and CDR2 are MNHEY and SVGAGI. The CDR3 DNA reads as TGTGCCAGCAGTTTGGGGACCAAAGCTTTCTTT. As protein: CASSLGTKAFF.

This clone was counted once. This rearrangement joins TRBV7-8 to TRBJ2-2, with 12 positions matching TRBD2. The CDR3 consists of 15 residues. With 5 bases clipped from V and 6 bases from J, the junction kept 4 bases outside the gene matches. Per the germline V gene, CDR1 is SGHVS and CDR2 is FQNEAQ. In DNA, the CDR3 is TGTGCCAGCAGCCAACTAGCGGGGGGACCCGGGGAGCTGTTTTTT. Translated, it gives CASSQLAGGPGELFF.

The CDR3 loop reads CASESGGGVTGELFF. As DNA, the CDR3 is TGTGCCAGCGAGAGCGGGGGAGGGGTAACCGGGGAGCTGTTTTTT. The chain carries TRBV9 and TRBJ2-2, with 8 bases lining up with TRBD2. The CDR3 totals 15 residues. The germline gives CDR1 SGDLS, CDR2 YYNGEE. V was pared by 7 bases and J by 5 bases, with 10 bases of the junction left unmatched. Full variable domain (remainder filled in from reference TRBV9 and TRBJ2-2): DSGVTQTPKHLITATGQRVTLRCSPRSGDLSVYWYQQSLDQGLQFLIQYYNGEERAKGNILERFSAQQFPDLHSELNLSSLELGDSALYFCASESGGGVTGELFFGEGSRLTVL.

The CDR3 protein is CASSHNSGANVLTF. In DNA form, the CDR3 reads TGCGCCAGCAGCCACAATTCTGGGGCCAACGTCCTGACTTTC. The chain couples TRBV4-1 to TRBJ2-6; the D is unclear. V lost 3 bases to trimming and J lost 1 base, with 4 bases between them. CDR1 is MGHRA and CDR2 is YSYEKL in the germline V gene. The length of the CDR3 is 14 residues.

This clone was counted a single time. The CDR3 sequence is CASSEYTSRDEQFF. The CDR3 DNA reads TGTGCCAGCAGTGAATATACTAGCAGGGATGAGCAGTTCTTC. The chain couples TRBV2 to TRBJ2-1; a weak D match, TRBD2 (6 bases). There are 14 residues in the CDR3. Germline V gene data show CDR1 as SNHLY and CDR2 as FYNNEI. Trimming shortened V by 2 bases and J by 8 bases, and 13 bases separated the two germline ends.

In DNA form, the CDR3 reads TGTGCCAGCAGCTTAAGCCGGGAGCCTGGAAACACCATATATTTT. This sequence encodes CASSLSREPGNTIYF. The chain couples TRBV7-9 to TRBJ1-3; D is unresolved. The CDR3 totals 15 residues. CDR1 SEHNR and CDR2 FQNEAQ come from the germline V gene (reference sequence). Deletions cut 2 bases from V and 2 bases from J, with 10 bases between.

This clone was recorded a few times. The chain uses TRBV28 and TRBJ2-2; D unclear. The ends were cut back, 7 bases at V and 1 base at J, with 7 bases in the middle. Germline CDR1 MDHEN, CDR2 SYDVKM. There are 13 residues in the CDR3. The CDR3 reads CASNLRNTGELFF. In nucleotides, the CDR3 is TGTGCCAGCAATCTTAGGAACACCGGGGAGCTGTTTTTT.

V usage is TRBV13 and J usage is TRBJ2-7; maybe TRBD2 (5 bases). Germline assignment: CDR1 PRHDT and CDR2 FYEKMQ (reference sequence). V lost 5 bases and J 1 base, leaving 9 bases between the germline ends. The CDR3 has 13 residues. DNA of the CDR3: TGTGCCAGCAGCCCTGGACTGTCCTACGAGCAGTACTTC. This sequence encodes CASSPGLSYEQYF.

The chain employs TRBV4-1 and TRBJ2-7; 8 positions match TRBD1. The CDR3 is 15 amino acids. Trimming at V came to 4 bases and at J to 0 bases, leaving 5 bases not matched to a gene. Germline V gives CDR1 MGHRA, CDR2 YSYEKL. CDR3 bases: TGCGCCAGCAGCCCAGACAGGGGCACCTCCTACGAGCAGTACTTC. As protein: CASSPDRGTSYEQYF.

This clone is a singleton in its sample. The rearrangement uses TRBV6-5 and TRBJ2-7; no definite D call. This CDR3 is 13 amino acids long. With 2 bases removed from V and 3 bases from J, the gap between germline ends came to 8 bases. Looked up from germline, CDR1 is MNHEY and CDR2 is SVGAGI. This CDR3 is CASSYGPGYEQYF. CDR3 coding DNA: TGTGCCAGCAGTTACGGGCCGGGCTACGAGCAGTACTTC.

This clone was counted between two and nine times. V gene TRBV5-1 combines with J gene TRBJ1-4, with D possibly matching TRBD1 (5 bases). Trimming removed 4 bases from V and 0 bases from J, with 10 bases in between. The germline V gene encodes CDR1 SGHRS and CDR2 YFSETQ. The length of the CDR3 is 15 residues. The CDR3 sequence is CASSLGTATNEKLFF. CDR3 DNA: TGCGCCAGCAGCCTTGGGACTGCAACTAATGAAAAACTGTTTTTT.

The chain couples TRBV13 to TRBJ2-1; maybe TRBD2 (6 bases). CDR3 length: 17 amino acids. The germline gives CDR1 PRHDT, CDR2 FYEKMQ (reference sequence). Trimming left V 1 base short and J 5 bases short, with 18 bases between. The CDR3 DNA reads as TGTGCCAGCAGCTTAGATGGTAGCGGAGCACCAAACAATGAGCAGTTCTTC. Protein: CASSLDGSGAPNNEQFF.

This chain connects TRBV27 to TRBJ2-7; D tentatively reads TRBD1 or TRBD2 (5 bases each). The germline V and J ends were trimmed by 2 bases and 4 bases, with 9 bases remaining between them. Germline loops: CDR1 MNHEY, CDR2 SMNVEV (reference sequence). The CDR3 totals 13 residues. The CDR3 spells CASSLSGGYEQYF. CDR3 DNA: TGTGCCAGCAGTTTAAGTGGGGGATACGAGCAGTACTTC.

This chain connects TRBV10-1 to TRBJ2-5; 9 positions match TRBD1. CDR3 length equals 15 residues. Germline-derived CDR1 and CDR2 are WNHNN and SYGVQD (reference sequence). After removal of 2 bases from V and 5 bases from J, the junction contained 6 bases not matched to a gene. The CDR3 loop is CASSEGTGGYETQYF. The CDR3 DNA reads as TGCGCCAGCAGTGAGGGTACAGGGGGCTACGAGACCCAGTACTTC.